These 6 T cell receptor beta chains came from one sample sequenced in a study of regulatory T cells in long-lasting Graves disease. Construction of the TCR beta libraries employed iRepertoire HTBI primers in conjunction with Arm-PCR of CDR3 regions. TCRdb analysed the multiplex PCR reads with MiXCR anew, one entry per CDR3 protein. There are 430,000 or so distinct CDR3 sequences in the sample; roughly 23% occur only once, and 14% lies in the top ten. The time point denotes: persistent/refractory GD, antithyroid drugs over 5 years with positive TRAb. PBMC RNA was the source of the TCR library. Here the sequenced sample was peripheral blood mononuclear cells (PBMCs), taken when the disease was refractory, from a patient treated with antithyroid drugs. The origin of the receptors is a female donor with Graves disease.

The chain couples TRBV11-2 to TRBJ2-2; 7 nucleotides match TRBD1. V gave up 5 bases and J gave up 2 bases; unmatched junction bases: 5. CDR1 and CDR2 (germline): SGHAT, FQNNGV. This CDR3 has 15 residues. The CDR3 DNA reads TGTGCCAGCAGCCCCCAGGGGGTTAACACCGGGGAGCTGTTTTTT. Translated: CASSPQGVNTGELFF. Supplemented by reference TRBV11-2 and TRBJ2-2, the full variable domain reads EAGVAQSPRYKIIEKRQSVAFWCNPISGHATLYWYQQILGQGPKLLIQFQNNGVVDDSQLPKDRFSAERLKGVDSTLKIQPAKLEDSAVYLCASSPQGVNTGELFFGEGSRLTVL.

In this sample, this clonotype turned up many times. The chain is built from TRBV5-6 and TRBJ2-7, with D perhaps being TRBD1 or TRBD2 (5 bases each). CDR3 length: 15 residues. Trimming removed 0 bases at V and 2 bases at J, with 12 bases between. Germline CDR1 and CDR2: SGHDT and YYEEEE. The CDR3 spells CASSLAGDDTYEQYF. Here the CDR3 DNA reads TGTGCCAGCAGCTTGGCTGGGGACGATACCTACGAGCAGTACTTC. Complete variable domain (other parts from reference TRBV5-6 and TRBJ2-7): DAGVTQSPTHLIKTRGQQVTLRCSPKSGHDTVSWYQQALGQGPQFIFQYYEEEERQRGNFPDRFSGHQFPNYSSELNVNALLLGDSALYLCASSLAGDDTYEQYFGPGTRLTVT.

This clonotype was observed many times. The CDR3 loop reads CASRTGGTYGYTF. As DNA, the CDR3 is TGTGCCAGCAGGACAGGGGGTACCTATGGCTACACCTTC. The chain links TRBV28 to TRBJ1-2, with 9 bases lining up with TRBD1. Germline CDR1 is MDHEN and CDR2 is SYDVKM. The V gene end was trimmed by 6 bases and the J gene end by 4 bases; junction bases not matched to a gene: 3. This CDR3 is built from 13 residues.

V gene TRBV30 combines with J gene TRBJ1-5; D ambiguous. This CDR3 has 13 amino acids. Trimming shortened V by 7 bases and J by 0 bases, and 10 bases separated the two germline ends. Germline V gene data show CDR1 as GTSNPN and CDR2 as SVGIG (reference sequence). The CDR3 sequence: CAFPTVSNQPQHF. The DNA of the CDR3 is TGTGCCTTTCCGACCGTTAGCAATCAGCCCCAGCATTTT.

This clonotype was detected many times. The chain uses TRBV28 and TRBJ1-1, with 7 nucleotides matching TRBD1. Trimming cost V 5 bases and J 4 bases; bases outside gene matches: 13. Germline CDR1 is MDHEN and CDR2 is SYDVKM. The CDR3 is 16 residues long. The CDR3 bases are TGTGCCAGCAGTCTCCTCCCGGACAGGCTCGGCACTGAAGCTTTCTTT. This gives the protein CASSLLPDRLGTEAFF.

V and J are TRBV6-2 or TRBV6-3 and TRBJ1-2; 9 nucleotides line up with TRBD1. The CDR3 is 15 amino acids. Germline V gives CDR1 MNHEY, CDR2 SVGEGT. V was pared by 6 bases and J by 4 bases, with 9 bases of the junction left unmatched. The CDR3, as DNA: TGTGCCAGCAGAAAATCCGGGACAGGGTTCTATGGCTACACCTTC. This translates into CASRKSGTGFYGYTF.